A single sample is the source of the 27 T cell receptor beta chains below, sequenced in a study of T cells in women clearing cervical HPV infection (dated by TCRdb to 2017 to 2018). To prepare the library, the immunoSEQ multiplex PCR assay was applied. Here the immuneACCESS table is served through TCRdb, limited to in-frame sequences with V and J called. Missing clones are a known gap in these copies; in checked studies unresolved V genes cover under half, and the rest lacks a known reason. The sample has approximately 32,000 clones on record. Of the sample, less than 9.5% falls within the top ten clones. The material sequenced was blood buffy coat. Receptor source: a woman aged 18-70 years with a cervical HPV16 infection that either progressed to CIN3+ or cleared (not recorded which).

In regard to this clone: Read coverage stops 3 residues before the CDR3 terminus; the germline J gene supplies the remainder. This rearrangement joins TRBV20-1 to TRBJ2-5; 9 bases are a match to TRBD2. Germline V gives CDR1 DFQATT, CDR2 SNEGSKA (reference sequence). This CDR3 has 15 residues. Trimming cost V 6 bases and J 4 bases; bases outside gene matches: 12. CDR3 region: CSAPPTSGSSETQYF. The covered CDR3 bases are TGCAGTGCGCCACCGACTAGCGGTTCCTCAGAGACC.

To note about this clone: The read halts 3 residues ahead of the CDR3 end, with the missing end drawn from the germline J gene. The gene calls are TRBV5-6 and TRBJ2-4; perhaps TRBD2 as D (5 bases). Germline V gene sequence: CDR1 SGHDT, CDR2 YYEEEE. The CDR3 runs to 11 residues. CDR3 bases read: TGTGCCAGCGTCGGGGATTGGGGT. Protein product: CASVGDWG. In full, the CDR3 is CASVGDWGQYF.

The sequenced part of the CDR3 DNA is TGTGCCAGCAGCCCTCAGCGATCACAAGAGACC. This sequence encodes CASSPQRSQET. The full CDR3 sequence reads CASSPQRSQETQYF. The chain combines TRBV7-2 with TRBJ2-5; D gene unclear. The sequenced fragment ends 3 residues before the CDR3 boundary, so the rest is inferred from the germline J gene. V dropped 5 bases and J dropped 2 bases, with 12 bases sitting between them. Per germline, CDR1 SGHTA and CDR2 FQGNSA. This CDR3 contains 14 residues.

Remarks on this clone: The missing CDR3 end, 3 residues past where the read stops, is filled in from the germline J gene. The V gene is TRBV7-3, the J gene TRBJ2-1, with a weak D call TRBD2 (5 bases). Germline-derived CDR1 and CDR2 are SGHTA and FQGTGA. V gave up 4 bases and J gave up 0 bases, with 13 bases separating them. The CDR3 runs to 16 residues. Here the CDR3 reads CASSSTGGLSYNEQFF. The sequenced part of the CDR3 DNA is TGTGCCAGCAGCTCTACTGGCGGACTCTCCTACAATGAG.

The sequenced CDR3 bases are TGTGCCATCACGGACAGGGATAACACTGAA. Translated, it gives CAITDRDNTE. The entire CDR3 protein reads CAITDRDNTEAFF. The J gene is TRBJ1-1, the V gene TRBV10-3; the match to TRBD1 covers 8 bases. The read is 3 residues too short to cover the CDR3 end, so that end is filled in from the germline J gene. Germline CDR1 and CDR2: ENHRY and SYGVKD. Losses at the gene ends were 7 bases for V and 2 bases for J; bases not matched to a gene: 3. This CDR3 is 13 amino acids long.

Points on this clone: One end of the junction is discordant with germline, which a read error may explain. The read ends 3 residues before the CDR3 terminus; that terminus is restored from the germline J gene. This sample also contains other DNA sequences that code for the same CDR3. V is TRBV29-1 and J is TRBJ1-3; D may be TRBD1 (6 bases). Germline CDR1 reads SQVTM; CDR2 reads ANQGSEA. The CDR3 is made up of 12 amino acids. The CDR3 DNA, read in part, is TGCAGCGTTCGGACAGCTGGAAACACG. It specifies CSVRTAGNT. The full CDR3 sequence reads CSVRTAGNTIYF.

As to this clone: The CDR3 is cut off 3 residues early in the read; its end comes from the germline J gene. J is TRBJ2-1 and V is TRBV20-1, with TRBD2 matching over 9 bases. This CDR3 region has 14 residues. Trimming cost V 6 bases and J 5 bases; bases outside gene matches: 8. Looked up from germline, CDR1 is DFQATT and CDR2 is SNEGSKA (reference sequence). CDR3 bases read: TGCAGTGCGCACATAGCGGGGGAGAACAATGAG. It translates to CSAHIAGENNE. The entire CDR3 protein is CSAHIAGENNEQFF.

Comments on this clone: The CDR3 end falls 3 residues outside the read, so it is completed with the germline J gene. The chain combines TRBV10-3 with TRBJ2-2; D may be TRBD2 (5 bases). CDR1 is ENHRY, CDR2 SYGVKD, per germline. CDR3 length: 12 residues. The covered CDR3 bases are TGTGCCATCAGTGGAACCGGGGAAAAG. Amino acid sequence: CAISGTGEK. The whole CDR3 sequence reads CAISGTGEKLFF.

With regard to this clone: The read ends 3 residues early relative to the CDR3; the germline J gene fills the gap. The chain joins TRBV24-1 to TRBJ2-7, with 8 bases lining up with TRBD1. The length of the CDR3 is 18 residues. Per the germline V gene, CDR1 is KGHDR and CDR2 is SFDVKD. Trimming took 2 bases from V and 2 from J; bases not matched to a gene: 13. CDR3 DNA, as far as it was read: TGTGCCACCAGTGATTCACCGGGACAGGTCTGGCAGACCTACGAG. It specifies CATSDSPGQVWQTYE. The whole CDR3 sequence is CATSDSPGQVWQTYEQYF.

A word on this clone: Sequencing ends 3 residues short of the CDR3 end; the germline J gene provides the rest. The V call is TRBV11-2, the J call TRBJ2-5; D ambiguous. Germline V gene data show CDR1 as SGHAT and CDR2 as FQNNGV. The V end was cut by 6 bases, the J end by 2 bases, with 4 bases between. This CDR3 region has 11 residues. CDR3 bases read: TGTGCCAGCAGGCTACAAGAGACC. This translates into CASRLQET. The CDR3, in full, reads CASRLQETQYF.

Note on this clone: The read ends 3 residues before the CDR3 terminus; that terminus is restored from the germline J gene. The chain carries TRBV6-2 or TRBV6-3 and TRBJ1-2; tentative D call: TRBD1 (5 bases). CDR1 is MNHEY, CDR2 SVGEGT, per germline. The CDR3 contains 15 residues. The CDR3: CASSLGRGTFGGYTF. Incomplete CDR3 DNA: TGTGCCAGCAGCCTCGGAAGGGGAACCTTTGGGGGC.

Turning to this clone: Coverage ceases 3 residues before the CDR3 finishes, and the germline J gene fills in the end. The rearrangement joins TRBV5-1 to TRBJ2-3, with D possibly being TRBD2 (5 bases). The V end was cut by 1 base, the J end by 0 bases, with 9 bases between. CDR3 length: 15 amino acids. The germline CDR1 and CDR2 sequences are SGHRS and YFSETQ. The covered CDR3 bases are TGCGCCAGCAGCTTGTACCAGCGGAGCACAGATACG. Protein sequence: CASSLYQRSTDT. The full CDR3 sequence reads CASSLYQRSTDTQYF.

Worth noting for this clone: The observed sequence ends 3 residues before the CDR3 terminus, with the missing tail filled in from the germline J gene. The V gene is TRBV6-2 or TRBV6-3, the J gene TRBJ2-7, with TRBD2 as a possible D gene (5 bases). The germline CDR1 and CDR2 sequences are MNHEY and SVGEGT. Trimming cost V 7 bases and J 5 bases, with 12 bases left between them. The CDR3 has 12 amino acids. CDR3 DNA, as far as it was read: TGTGCCAGCAAGCGGAGGTGGAACGAG. Amino acid sequence: CASKRRWNE. The CDR3 reads in full as CASKRRWNEQYF.

On this clone itself: The read is 3 residues too short to cover the CDR3 end, so that end is filled in from the germline J gene. The chain joins TRBV5-1 to TRBJ1-1, with D uncertain. The CDR3 is 14 amino acids. Trimming removed 3 bases from V and 0 bases from J, with 9 bases in between. CDR1 and CDR2 (germline): SGHRS, YFSETQ. This chain's CDR3 is CASSSGSMNTEAFF. The sequenced CDR3 bases are TGCGCCAGCAGCTCCGGGTCCATGAACACTGAA.

A remark on this clone: Read data end 3 residues before the CDR3 end; the end is taken from the germline J gene. The chain is built from TRBV2 and TRBJ2-1, with a possible D match to TRBD2 (6 bases). V was pared by 7 bases and J by 9 bases, with 13 bases between. The CDR3 contains 12 residues. Germline loops: CDR1 SNHLY, CDR2 FYNNEI. CDR3 DNA (partial): TGTGCCAGCATATTGGGGGGAACTGAG. It translates to CASILGGTE. The CDR3, in full, reads CASILGGTEQFF.

Remarks on this clone: The read halts 3 residues ahead of the CDR3 end, with the missing end drawn from the germline J gene. V gene TRBV7-2 combines with J gene TRBJ1-1, with D possibly matching TRBD1 (6 bases). This CDR3 comprises 13 residues. Germline-derived CDR1 and CDR2 are SGHTA and FQGNSA. The V end was cut by 5 bases, the J end by 7 bases, with 14 bases between. The covered CDR3 bases are TGTGCCAGCAGCCCCCCCGTCAGGGGTGAA. Amino acids: CASSPPVRGE. The whole CDR3 sequence reads CASSPPVRGEAFF.

On this clone itself: The read comes to an end 3 residues before the CDR3 does, leaving the germline J gene to fill in the end. The chain uses TRBV5-4 and TRBJ1-1; a possible D gene is TRBD1 (5 bases). V lost 0 bases and J 1 base, leaving 7 bases between the germline ends. The germline V gene has CDR1 SGHNT and CDR2 YYREEE (reference sequence). CDR3 length equals 14 residues. The CDR3 reads CASSLEQANTEAFF. The sequenced CDR3 bases are TGTGCCAGCAGCTTGGAACAGGCGAACACTGAA.

A word on this clone: The CDR3 extends 3 residues past the end of the read, so its final part is completed from the germline J gene. The gene calls are TRBV6-2 or TRBV6-3 and TRBJ2-5; 7 nucleotides line up with TRBD2. Germline V gives CDR1 MNHEY, CDR2 SVGEGT. The V gene end was trimmed by 4 bases and the J gene end by 7 bases; junction bases not matched to a gene: 0. This CDR3 is built from 11 residues. The CDR3 reads CASSWGGTQYF. The CDR3 bases that were read are TGTGCCAGCAGTTGGGGGGGGACC.

This CDR3 reads CASRATDYTDTYTF. CDR3 DNA (partial): TGTGCCAGTAGGGCGACAGATTACACAGATACC. The rearrangement links TRBV19 to TRBJ1-2; D perhaps matches TRBD1 (5 bases). The read stops 3 residues short of the end of the CDR3; the missing end is completed from the germline J gene. The CDR3 has 14 residues. From germline, CDR1 is LNHDA and CDR2 SQIVND (reference sequence).

Notes on this clone: The observed sequence ends 3 residues before the CDR3 terminus, with the missing tail filled in from the germline J gene. The genes are TRBV2 and TRBJ2-2; tentatively, D is TRBD2 (6 bases). This CDR3 has 14 residues. Germline loops: CDR1 SNHLY, CDR2 FYNNEI. CDR3: CAIPRGGLNSPLFF. The CDR3 DNA, read in part, is TGTGCCATCCCTCGTGGGGGACTTAATTCACCG.

Turning to this clone: The read is 3 residues too short to cover the CDR3 end, so that end is filled in from the germline J gene. V is TRBV4-1 and J is TRBJ1-1, with a weak D call TRBD1 (5 bases). The length of the CDR3 is 18 residues. Trimming took off 0 bases at V and 1 base at J, with 18 bases between the two ends. Germline V CDR1 and CDR2: MGHRA, YSYEKL. CDR3 DNA, as far as it was read: TGCGCCAGCAGCCAAGATCGGGTTTGGGCAGGGAGGAACACTGAA. This translates into CASSQDRVWAGRNTE. The entire CDR3 sequence reads CASSQDRVWAGRNTEAFF.

CDR3 loop: CSASAGEETQYF. The CDR3 bases that were read are TGCAGTGCTAGCGCAGGGGAAGAGACC. The chain uses TRBV20-1 and TRBJ2-5, with D possibly matching TRBD1 (6 bases). The read stops 3 residues short of the end of the CDR3; the missing end is completed from the germline J gene. The length of the CDR3 is 12 residues. V was trimmed by 3 bases and J by 3 bases, leaving 8 bases between them. Germline CDR1 reads DFQATT; CDR2 reads SNEGSKA (reference sequence).

About this clone itself: The CDR3 is cut off 3 residues early in the read; its end comes from the germline J gene. The rearrangement uses TRBV24-1 and TRBJ1-5, with 7 bases fitting TRBD1. The V segment lost 4 bases and the J segment 6 bases; nucleotides outside the gene matches: 8. CDR1 is KGHDR, CDR2 SFDVKD, per germline. The CDR3 runs to 15 residues. CDR3 sequence reads: CATSDGTGVGQPQHF. The CDR3 DNA, read in part, is TGTGCCACCAGTGACGGTACAGGGGTCGGTCAGCCC.

On this clone itself: The CDR3 goes on 3 residues after the read ends, and that part is filled in from the germline J gene. J is TRBJ2-7 and V is TRBV11-2; 10 bases map to TRBD2. Germline CDR1 SGHAT, CDR2 FQNNGV. J gave up 4 bases and V 5 bases, and 8 bases lay outside the gene matches. CDR3 length: 15 amino acids. Incomplete CDR3 DNA: TGTGCCAGCAGCCCCCAGCGGGGGGGTGGGTACGAG. Encoded protein: CASSPQRGGGYE. The complete CDR3 protein is CASSPQRGGGYEQYF.

Regarding this clone: The sequence runs out 3 residues before the end of the CDR3; the remainder is reconstructed from the germline J gene. V and J are TRBV5-1 and TRBJ1-1; the D is unclear. The CDR3 sequence is 17 residues long. V was clipped by 1 base and J by 1 base, with 17 bases between them. In germline, CDR1 is SGHRS, CDR2 YFSETQ. The sequenced part of the CDR3 DNA is TGCGCCAGCAGCTTGTCAGGAATCGGGGTTTGGAACACTGAA. Protein: CASSLSGIGVWNTE. The entire CDR3 reads CASSLSGIGVWNTEAFF.

In regard to this clone: The CDR3 is cut off 3 residues early in the read; its end comes from the germline J gene. The rearrangement joins TRBV5-5 to TRBJ2-1; tentatively, D is TRBD1 or TRBD2 (6 bases each). Germline V gene lookup returns CDR1 SGHKS and CDR2 YYEKEE (reference sequence). The CDR3 is 14 amino acids. Trimming removed 4 bases at V and 5 bases at J, with 13 bases between. Incomplete CDR3 DNA: TGTGCCAGCAGCCGGCGGGACATAGACAATGAG. This sequence encodes CASSRRDIDNE. The full CDR3 protein is CASSRRDIDNEQFF.

In regard to this clone: The read ends 3 residues shy of where the CDR3 ends; the end is completed using the germline J gene. J is TRBJ2-7 and V is TRBV27, with 9 nucleotides matching TRBD1. The CDR3 sequence is 15 residues long. Trimming cost V 2 bases and J 2 bases; bases outside gene matches: 4. Germline V gene sequence: CDR1 MNHEY, CDR2 SMNVEV (reference sequence). The DNA read from the CDR3 is TGTGCCAGCAGTTTAGTGGGACAGGGAGCCTACGAG. Translated: CASSLVGQGAYE. The full CDR3 reads CASSLVGQGAYEQYF.